The 2 T cell receptor beta chains below all came from one sample that was sequenced in a study of T cell responses to AZD1222 COVID-19 vaccine. Sequenced by immunoSEQ multiplex PCR; TCRdb stores in-frame clones only, minus some. This table holds approximately 100,000 clones, about 83% found once. The sequencing used peripheral blood, collected on day 0 of AZD1222 vaccination. The receptors were sampled from an adult in good health.

The J gene is TRBJ1-1, the V gene TRBV6-1; D is uncertain. CDR3 length equals 14 residues. V was shortened by 3 bases and J by 1 base, with 9 bases between the two germline ends. Germline V gene lookup returns CDR1 MNHNS and CDR2 SASEGT. This chain's CDR3 is CASSEHSKNTEAFF. The CDR3 DNA reads as TGTGCCAGCAGTGAGCACTCAAAGAACACTGAAGCTTTCTTT.

The rearrangement uses TRBV15 and TRBJ1-1, with 9 bases matching TRBD1. V dropped 4 bases and J dropped 5; count of bases not matched to a gene: 8. There are 15 residues in the CDR3. Germline loops: CDR1 LNHNV, CDR2 YYDKDF (reference sequence). This chain's CDR3 is CATSTPGQGRTEAFF. The DNA for the CDR3 is TGTGCCACCAGCACTCCGGGACAGGGAAGGACTGAAGCTTTCTTT.